This record looks at one T cell receptor beta chain sequence and its context. Each sorted subset replicate got 200 ng genomic DNA, roughly 27,000 genomes. Sequencing used immunoSEQ multiplex PCR; TCRdb keeps in-frame clones, though not all of them. The sample holds under 2,000,000 clones, about 95% seen once. The data were taken from a study of shared clonotypes between healthy human individuals. Terminally differentiated effector memory CD45RA+ cells were excluded from the naive CD8 cells, which were CD45RO-negative and positively selected for CCR7. The CDR3 is 15 amino acids. CDR1 and CDR2 (germline): SEHNR, FQNEAQ (reference sequence). The V end was cut by 5 bases, the J end by 3 bases, with 15 bases between.

V is TRBV7-9 and J is TRBJ2-3; D possibly corresponds to TRBD2 (6 bases). The clonotype comes from a man aged 18-30 years in good health. The sequenced sample was naive CD8+ T cells sorted from blood. CDR3 region: CASSAWRGPTDTQYF. CDR3 DNA sequence: TGTGCCAGCAGCGCTTGGAGGGGCCCTACAGATACGCAGTATTTT.